The following is a T cell receptor beta chain sequence with its context. Its cognate antigen is unknown. Measured with immunoSEQ multiplex PCR; TCRdb has only the in-frame clones, and not every one. Counted here are under 200,000 clones, roughly 92% occurring once; the ten biggest clones make up 3.6%. This record belongs to a study of T cell responses to AZD1222 COVID-19 vaccine. General study findings and limits: Dominant CD4 TCR responses targeted spike regions 160-218 and 743-854. There were repertoire samples only from the period after the peak T cell response. Unmutated variant regions reportedly attract nearly half of all spike-specific TCRs.

Germline values: CDR1 MNHNS, CDR2 SASEGT. V was cut by 2 bases and J by 5 bases, with 6 bases left in between. The CDR3 runs 13 residues. The clonotype comes from an adult who received the MenACWY meningococcal vaccine as a control. The chain couples TRBV6-1 to TRBJ2-2; D not resolved. Sequenced material: peripheral blood, taken 28 days after the second dose of the MenACWY control vaccine. Written as DNA, the CDR3 is TGTGCCAGCAGTGAACCGGCTACCGGGGAGCTGTTTTTT. It specifies CASSEPATGELFF.